These T cell receptor beta chains were read from a single sample in a study of cytomegalovirus exposure and HLA in healthy donors. Here immunoSEQ multiplex PCR was the method, and the copy in TCRdb shows in-frame clones only, minus some. The table shows about 160,000 clones, with 75% to 90% occurring only once. The material sequenced was PBMCs. Receptor source: a boy between 2 and 10 years old in good health and CMV-seronegative. Each CDR3 is given with its conserved first and last residue. D genes are given only for firm matches. A clone size is listed for some rows: how often the clone was seen (once, few, many), or a class if it is expanded.

D | J | length | V | size | DNA | CDR3
TRBD1 | TRBJ1-2 | 13 | TRBV6-6 | NA | TGTGCCAGCGCGGGACAGGGGTACTATGGCTACACCTTC | CASAGQGYYGYTF
TRBD1 | TRBJ2-2 | 17 | TRBV7-9 | NA | TGTGCCAGCAGCTTGCTGTCCGGGACAGGGAACACCGGGGAGCTGTTTTTT | CASSLLSGTGNTGELFF
TRBD2 | TRBJ2-2 | 15 | TRBV4-2 | NA | TGTGCCAGCAGCCAAGGGAGGGACTATACCGGGGAGCTGTTTTTT | CASSQGRDYTGELFF
NA | TRBJ2-2 | 12 | TRBV11-1 | few | TGTGCCAGCAGCCATACTGACGGGGAGCTGTTTTTT | CASSHTDGELFF
TRBD1 | TRBJ2-2 | 14 | TRBV19 | NA | TGTGCCAGTAAAACAGGGGCGAGGACCGGGGAGCTGTTTTTT | CASKTGARTGELFF
TRBD1 | TRBJ2-7 | 13 | TRBV18 | NA | TGTGCCAGCTCAGGCGACAGGGCCTACGAGCAGTACTTC | CASSGDRAYEQYF
NA | TRBJ1-3 | 14 | TRBV10-1 | NA | TGCGCCAGCAGTGAGCGAAACAGGGGAAACACCATATATTTT | CASSERNRGNTIYF
TRBD1 | TRBJ1-4 | 14 | TRBV18 | NA | TGTGCCAGCTCAACCGGGACAGTTAATGAAAAACTGTTTTTT | CASSTGTVNEKLFF
NA | TRBJ2-5 | 14 | TRBV19 | NA | TGTGCCAGTAGTTTCCCAGGGCGCCAAGAGACCCAGTACTTC | CASSFPGRQETQYF
TRBD1 | TRBJ1-6 | 22 | TRBV4-1 | NA | TGCGCCAGCAGCCAAGAGGGGCTGGGACAGGGACCTATCCTATCCTATAATTCACCCCTCCACTTT | CASSQEGLGQGPILSYNSPLHF
TRBD1 | TRBJ1-3 | 16 | TRBV7-9 | NA | TGTGCCAGCAGCTCCTTGGCGGGGACAGGGGGAAACACCATATATTTT | CASSSLAGTGGNTIYF
NA | TRBJ2-5 | 13 | TRBV7-2 | NA | TGTGCCAGCAGCCGCAGGGGCTGGGAGACCCAGTACTTC | CASSRRGWETQYF
NA | TRBJ1-5 | 16 | TRBV30 | NA | TGTGCCTGGAGTTTGGCCCAGGGTGTGAGCAATCAGCCCCAGCATTTT | CAWSLAQGVSNQPQHF
NA | TRBJ1-4 | 15 | TRBV5-4 | NA | TGTGCCAGCAGCTTAACAGGGATTGGAGCTGAAAAACTGTTTTTT | CASSLTGIGAEKLFF
NA | TRBJ2-3 | 13 | TRBV7-9 | NA | TGTGCCAGCAGCCCGACTTACACAGATACGCAGTATTTT | CASSPTYTDTQYF
NA | TRBJ1-1 | 14 | TRBV2 | NA | TGTGCCAGCAGTAACCAATACAGGGAAGCTGAAGCTTTCTTT | CASSNQYREAEAFF
NA | TRBJ2-3 | 12 | TRBV2 | NA | TGTGCCAGCAGGGGACTGGCTGATACGCAGTATTTT | CASRGLADTQYF
NA | TRBJ2-5 | 15 | TRBV9 | once | TGTGCCAGCAGCTTCGCCTTTGGGGAGTTAGAGACCCAGTACTTC | CASSFAFGELETQYF
NA | TRBJ2-3 | 14 | TRBV10-3 | NA | TGTGCCATCTCGTCAACGGAGGACACAGATACGCAGTATTTT | CAISSTEDTDTQYF
NA | TRBJ2-5 | 14 | TRBV29-1 | NA | TGCAGCGTTGAACTGGGGGGGGGCTCGGAGACCCAGTACTTC | CSVELGGGSETQYF
NA | TRBJ1-2 | 13 | TRBV30 | once | TGTGCCGTGGGACAAGGGGTCCTTAGTGGCTACACCTTC | CAVGQGVLSGYTF
NA | TRBJ2-3 | 12 | TRBV5-4 | NA | TGTGCCAGCAGCTCTAGCACAGATACGCAGTATTTT | CASSSSTDTQYF
TRBD2 | TRBJ2-7 | 15 | TRBV9 | NA | TGTGCCAGCAGCGTCAGTAGCGGGAGTAGTCACGAGCAGTACTTC | CASSVSSGSSHEQYF
TRBD1 | TRBJ2-7 | 15 | TRBV28 | once | TGTGCCAGCAGTGACCCCGAGACAGGGAGAGACGAGCAGTACTTC | CASSDPETGRDEQYF
NA | TRBJ1-1 | 14 | TRBV9 | once | TGTGCCAGCAGCGTCGAGGACACTCAGACTGAAGCTTTCTTT | CASSVEDTQTEAFF
TRBD1 | TRBJ2-7 | 15 | TRBV6-5 | NA | TGTGCCAGCAGGAACCGACAGGGAATGGTATACGAGCAGTACTTC | CASRNRQGMVYEQYF
TRBD1 | TRBJ1-1 | 16 | TRBV9 | once | TGTGCCAGCAGCTCTGGACAGGGAACATATTACACTGAAGCTTTCTTT | CASSSGQGTYYTEAFF
NA | TRBJ2-7 | 11 | TRBV29-1 | NA | TGCAGCACGGGGGACCGATACGAGCAGTACTTC | CSTGDRYEQYF
TRBD2 | TRBJ2-5 | 16 | TRBV5-4 | NA | TGTGCCAGCAGCTTGGGGTCTAGCGGGGGGGCGGAGACCCAGTACTTC | CASSLGSSGGAETQYF
NA | TRBJ2-7 | 14 | TRBV14 | NA | TGTGCCAGCAGCCAAGTCCGGTGGAGCGGCGAGCAGTACTTC | CASSQVRWSGEQYF
NA | TRBJ1-5 | 13 | TRBV30 | NA | TGTGCCTGGAGTGGACAGGACAATCAGCCCCAGCATTTT | CAWSGQDNQPQHF
NA | TRBJ2-3 | 11 | TRBV28 | NA | TGTGCCAGCAGTTCCAGCGAGACGCAGTATTTT | CASSSSETQYF
TRBD1 | TRBJ2-5 | 14 | TRBV6-5 | NA | TGTGCCAGCAGTTCTGACAGGGTCCAAGAGACCCAGTACTTC | CASSSDRVQETQYF
NA | TRBJ1-6 | 15 | TRBV5-6 | NA | TGTGCCAGCAGCTTAAGCGGGATTGACAATTCACCCCTCCACTTT | CASSLSGIDNSPLHF
TRBD1 | TRBJ1-1 | 15 | TRBV27 | few | TGTGCCAGCAGTTCCCCGACAGGGATCGCCACTGAAGCTTTCTTT | CASSSPTGIATEAFF
NA | TRBJ1-1 | 16 | TRBV5-6 | NA | TGTGCCAGCAGCGTTGGGGCGGGGGCAGGGAACACTGAAGCTTTCTTT | CASSVGAGAGNTEAFF
TRBD1 | TRBJ1-1 | 14 | TRBV7-2 | NA | TGTGCCAGCAGCTCCCATACGACAGGGACTGAAGCTTTCTTT | CASSSHTTGTEAFF
TRBD2 | TRBJ2-5 | 15 | TRBV11-2 | NA | TGTGCCAGCAGCTTAGCGGGGGGGAAGGGAGAGACCCAGTACTTC | CASSLAGGKGETQYF
NA | TRBJ1-4 | 15 | TRBV27 | few | TGTGCCAGCAGTTTATCGCGGAGGGGCGATGAAAAACTGTTTTTT | CASSLSRRGDEKLFF
NA | TRBJ1-2 | 14 | TRBV4-3 | few | TGCGCCAGCAGCCAAACGGGGAGGGCGAATGGCTACACCTTC | CASSQTGRANGYTF